Listed here is a single T cell receptor beta chain. The antigen remains unidentified. This sample was included in a study of graft-versus-host responses after intestinal transplantation. Points from the study as a whole: Early post-transplant HvG declines showed an association with peak circulating GvH clone levels.

TCRdb's table, derived via immunoSEQ multiplex PCR, lists solely in-frame clones and lacks some. The table lists 98,000 or so clones, about 90% of them singletons, with 0.7% to 0.9% in the top ten. This TCR came from a human donor who received an intestinal transplant. Sequencing used unstimulated CD4+ T cells sorted from spleen or lymph node cells, obtained before intestinal transplant.

CDR3 in amino acids: CASRDRGTSYNSPLHF. CDR3 nucleotide sequence: TGTGCCAGTAGGGACAGGGGGACCTCCTATAATTCACCCCTCCACTTT. The V gene is TRBV19, the J gene TRBJ1-6; 10 bases match TRBD1. The germline V gene has CDR1 LNHDA and CDR2 SQIVND (reference sequence). The J segment lost 0 bases and the V segment lost 6 bases, leaving 2 bases of the junction unmatched. This CDR3 has 16 residues.